The T cell receptor (beta chain) under discussion was sequenced for a study of T cell responses to AZD1222 COVID-19 vaccine. Broader study findings: Donors skewed white British and female; clonal diversity was possibly underestimated. The study found vaccine-associated CD4 TCRs spanning spike, dominant at 160-218 and 743-854. Close to half of all spike-specific TCRs reportedly target regions of the variants that are unmutated. Baseline serology detected seropositivity in only six AZD1222 recipients.

Of note for this clone: Antigen unknown.

TCRdb's table, derived via immunoSEQ multiplex PCR, lists solely in-frame clones and lacks some. The sample records approximately 110,000 clones, approximately 85% being singletons. Trimming stripped 2 bases from V and 0 bases from J, with 11 bases between. Germline values: CDR1 SGHTA, CDR2 FQGNSA. This CDR3 has 16 amino acids. The receptor comes from an adult who received the AZD1222 COVID-19 vaccine. The input for sequencing was peripheral blood, taken 28 days after the second AZD1222 dose. This chain links TRBV7-2 with TRBJ1-5, with a weak D call TRBD1 (5 bases). The chain's CDR3 is CASSLMGGDSNQPQHF. CDR3 bases: TGTGCCAGCAGCTTAATGGGGGGGGATAGCAATCAGCCCCAGCATTTT.